Shown below are 20 T cell receptor beta chains from a single sample sequenced in a study of graft-versus-host responses after intestinal transplantation. Their antigens are not known. TCRdb's table, derived via immunoSEQ multiplex PCR, lists solely in-frame clones and lacks some. The table has tens of thousands of clones, approximately 92% seen once; the top ten hold 0.3%. The source material was unstimulated CD4+ T cells sorted from spleen or lymph node cells, sampled before intestinal transplant. The receptor set was obtained from a human donor who received an intestinal transplant.

The V gene is TRBV28, the J gene TRBJ1-1; no definite D call. Germline values: CDR1 MDHEN, CDR2 SYDVKM. V lost 4 bases and J lost 1, with 13 bases in between. The CDR3 totals 15 residues. In DNA, the CDR3 is TGTGCCAGCAGTTCCCCGGCAGGCCGGAACACTGAAGCTTTCTTT. Translation gives CASSSPAGRNTEAFF.

The chain joins TRBV9 to TRBJ1-1; 7 bases are shared with TRBD1. Germline V gives CDR1 SGDLS, CDR2 YYNGEE. The CDR3 is 17 amino acids. The V gene end was trimmed by 0 bases and the J gene end by 0 bases; junction bases not matched to a gene: 8. The chain's CDR3 is CASSVVQGRGLNTEAFF. The DNA for the CDR3 is TGTGCCAGCAGCGTAGTACAGGGGAGGGGGCTGAACACTGAAGCTTTCTTT.

V usage is TRBV7-9 and J usage is TRBJ2-5; D ambiguous. The last part of the DNA fits TRBJ2-7 better; the J call may be wrong. Per the germline V gene, CDR1 is SEHNR and CDR2 is FQNEAQ (reference sequence). This CDR3 is built from 14 residues. The CDR3 here is CASSPKGGSYEQYF. CDR3 nucleotide sequence: TGTGCCAGCAGCCCGAAGGGCGGCTCCTACGAGCAGTACTTC.

J is TRBJ1-2 and V is TRBV5-1; TRBD1 might be the D (6 bases). This CDR3 spans 15 amino acids. V was trimmed by 0 bases and J by 2 bases, leaving 11 bases between them. CDR1 and CDR2 (germline): SGHRS, YFSETQ. CDR3 amino acids: CASSLAGVENYGYTF. The CDR3 DNA sequence: TGCGCCAGCAGCTTGGCAGGGGTTGAAAACTATGGCTACACCTTC.

The J gene is TRBJ2-5, the V gene TRBV5-1, with D maybe TRBD2 (6 bases). CDR1 and CDR2 (germline): SGHRS, YFSETQ. Trimming removed 5 bases from V and 3 bases from J, with 14 bases in between. The CDR3 spans 14 residues. CDR3 nucleotide sequence: TGCGCCAGCAGAGTTCGAGCGGGTAAAGAGACCCAGTACTTC. It encodes CASRVRAGKETQYF.

The V call is TRBV12-5, the J call TRBJ2-6, with TRBD1 matching 7 bases. This CDR3 contains 19 residues. With V trimmed by 4 bases and J by 0 bases, 12 bases remained unmatched. From germline, CDR1 is LGHNT and CDR2 FRNRAP. The CDR3 DNA reads as TGTGCTAGTGGTTGGAAACGGGACAGAGCTTTCTCTGGGGCCAACGTCCTGACTTTC. It codes for CASGWKRDRAFSGANVLTF.

The CDR3 DNA sequence: TGTGCCTGGAGAAGTGGGATGGGACCCGAGGACAGGGGTTACTATGGCTACACCTTC. Encoded protein: CAWRSGMGPEDRGYYGYTF. The V and J genes are TRBV30 and TRBJ1-2; the match to TRBD1 covers 9 bases. Trimming removed 3 bases from V and 3 bases from J; junction bases left unmatched: 20. Germline CDR1 is GTSNPN and CDR2 is SVGIG (reference sequence). The length of the CDR3 is 19 residues.

The V call is TRBV27, the J call TRBJ1-6; 9 nucleotides align to TRBD1. CDR1 is MNHEY, CDR2 SMNVEV, per germline (reference sequence). Trimming at V came to 7 bases and at J to 8 bases, leaving 6 bases not matched to a gene. The CDR3 totals 14 residues. CDR3 nucleotides: TGTGCCAGCACTCCCGGACAGGGGCATTCACCCCTCCACTTT. The encoded protein is CASTPGQGHSPLHF.

V gene TRBV5-4 combines with J gene TRBJ2-1; weak D call: TRBD1 (6 bases). Germline assignment: CDR1 SGHNT and CDR2 YYREEE (reference sequence). Trimming removed 2 bases from V and 6 bases from J, with 15 bases in between. The CDR3 totals 15 residues. Here the CDR3 reads CASSFGGLGGNEQFF. The CDR3 region has the DNA TGTGCCAGCAGCTTTGGGGGCTTAGGAGGCAATGAGCAGTTCTTC.

The chain joins TRBV10-3 to TRBJ2-5; D unresolved. Trimming left V 3 bases short and J 5 bases short, with 7 bases between. Germline loops: CDR1 ENHRY, CDR2 SYGVKD. The CDR3 contains 12 residues. This chain's CDR3 is CAISDLPETQYF. The CDR3 coding sequence is TGTGCCATCAGTGACCTGCCGGAGACCCAGTACTTC.

The V call is TRBV2, the J call TRBJ1-1; D might be TRBD1 (5 bases). The germline V gene has CDR1 SNHLY and CDR2 FYNNEI. This CDR3 comprises 14 residues. The V end lost 11 bases, the J end lost 0 bases, and 16 bases lay between the germline ends. The CDR3 nucleotides are TGTGCCCTTGTGATCGGGACCATGAACACTGAAGCTTTCTTT. This gives the protein CALVIGTMNTEAFF.

The V gene is TRBV7-9, the J gene TRBJ1-4; D possibly corresponds to TRBD1 (5 bases). The V and J ends lost 5 bases and 3 bases respectively, with 13 bases between them. The CDR3 sequence is 15 residues long. Germline V gene data show CDR1 as SEHNR and CDR2 as FQNEAQ (reference sequence). The CDR3 sequence: CASSLIGAANEKLFF. The CDR3, as DNA: TGTGCCAGCAGCCTAATAGGGGCAGCTAATGAAAAACTGTTTTTT.

The chain has TRBV29-1 and TRBJ1-1; D remains unclear. The germline V and J ends were trimmed by 4 bases and 0 bases, with 9 bases remaining between them. Germline V gives CDR1 SQVTM, CDR2 ANQGSEA. The CDR3 is made up of 13 amino acids. CDR3 bases: TGCAGCGTTGGCGGCGGATTGAACACTGAAGCTTTCTTT. Protein: CSVGGGLNTEAFF.

Only one count was recorded for this clone. The V call is TRBV9, the J call TRBJ1-2, with D hard to call. The CDR3 spans 16 residues. Germline CDR1 and CDR2: SGDLS and YYNGEE. V lost 0 bases and J lost 1, with 13 bases in between. CDR3 in amino acids: CASSVVSILDNYGYTF. Written as DNA, the CDR3 is TGTGCCAGCAGCGTAGTGTCTATTTTAGATAACTATGGCTACACCTTC.

This sequence joins TRBV14 and TRBJ2-1; D is perhaps TRBD1 (5 bases). This CDR3 comprises 12 residues. V lost 4 bases, J lost 6 bases, and 7 bases lay in between. In germline, CDR1 is SGHDN, CDR2 FVKESK. The CDR3 reads CASSPDSNEQFF. The CDR3 DNA sequence: TGTGCCAGCAGCCCCGACAGCAATGAGCAGTTCTTC.

The genes are TRBV7-9 and TRBJ2-1, with D hard to call. The CDR3 is made up of 13 amino acids. Per the germline V gene, CDR1 is SEHNR and CDR2 is FQNEAQ (reference sequence). V dropped 5 bases and J dropped 7 bases, with 12 bases sitting between them. In DNA, the CDR3 is TGTGCCAGCAGCCCCAATAGTCTGAATGAGCAGTTCTTC. Protein product: CASSPNSLNEQFF.

This clone showed up just once. This chain connects TRBV5-1 to TRBJ1-6; 11 nucleotides align to TRBD1. Trimming at V came to 4 bases and at J to 8 bases, leaving 20 bases not matched to a gene. This CDR3 is 20 amino acids long. Germline loops: CDR1 SGHRS, CDR2 YFSETQ. CDR3 sequence: CASSPLVPNRTGGKDSPLHF. CDR3 nucleotide sequence: TGCGCCAGCAGCCCACTAGTCCCCAACCGGACAGGGGGCAAGGATTCACCCCTCCACTTT.

The chain carries TRBV19 and TRBJ2-1, with 12 bases matching TRBD1. V dropped 7 bases and J dropped 10; count of bases not matched to a gene: 11. The CDR3 extends over 15 amino acids. Germline V gene data show CDR1 as LNHDA and CDR2 as SQIVND (reference sequence). CDR3: CASTLGGTGGWEQFF. As DNA, the CDR3 is TGTGCCAGTACACTAGGGGGGACAGGGGGCTGGGAGCAGTTCTTC.

The CDR3 bases are TGTGCCAGCAGCTTAGGTCCCCAGTCGCGCGAGCAGTACTTC. It translates to CASSLGPQSREQYF. The chain combines TRBV7-2 with TRBJ2-7; no reliable D call. V was cut by 1 base and J by 6 bases, with 13 bases left in between. The CDR3 runs to 14 residues. CDR1 SGHTA and CDR2 FQGNSA come from the germline V gene. Variable domain in full (rest from reference TRBV7-2 and TRBJ2-7): GAGVSQSPSNKVTEKGKDVELRCDPISGHTALYWYRQSLGQGLEFLIYFQGNSAPDKSGLPSDRFSAERTGGSVSTLTIQRTQQEDSAVYLCASSLGPQSREQYFGPGTRLTVT.

This clone was observed once. The chain uses TRBV27 and TRBJ1-5; 7 bases match TRBD1. The CDR3 covers 14 residues. J lost 2 bases, V lost 5 bases, and 3 bases had no gene match. Per the germline V gene, CDR1 is MNHEY and CDR2 is SMNVEV (reference sequence). The CDR3 nucleotides read TGTGCCAGCAGTCCAGACAGGGGCAATCAGCCCCAGCATTTT. Its translation is CASSPDRGNQPQHF.